This T cell receptor (beta chain) was documented in a study of blood T cell repertoires in COVID-19. Study details: Specimens from acute and convalescent COVID-19 originated in the United States, Italy and Spain. PBMCs, B-cell-depleted T cells, or T cells were the source of the cDNA or gDNA that made up the material.

J gave up 3 bases and V 5 bases, and 2 bases lay outside the gene matches. The CDR3 runs 15 residues. Germline V gene lookup returns CDR1 SGHTA and CDR2 FQGNSA. Original data processing: Nucleated cell counts were estimated from reference gene primer amplification. The method was immunoSEQ multiplex PCR; TCRdb's version includes in-frame clones alone and lacks a portion of them. The DNA was the basis for D and trimming; V, J and clone size are from that table. Of 200,000 or so clones in the sample, over 75% were seen once. The sequence was collected from a human donor in a cohort sampled during active COVID-19. The chain recombines TRBV7-2 with TRBJ2-1; 12 bases match TRBD2. Sequenced sample: peripheral blood. The CDR3 protein is CASSKTSGSYNEQFF. CDR3 bases: TGTGCCAGCAGCAAGACTAGCGGGAGCTACAATGAGCAGTTCTTC.